This T cell receptor beta chain derives from a study of blood T cell repertoires in COVID-19. Here immunoSEQ multiplex PCR was the method, and the copy in TCRdb shows in-frame clones only, minus some. This table holds about 270,000 clones, 88% found once. CDR1 is SGHAT, CDR2 FQDESV, per germline (reference sequence). The CDR3 contains 14 residues. Between the trimmed V and J ends, which lost 3 bases and 0 bases, there was a span of 9 bases. The chain joins TRBV11-1 to TRBJ2-7; D not resolved. The sample taken for sequencing was peripheral blood. This receptor was obtained from a man in his fifties or sixties who had recovered from COVID-19. For the CDR3, the DNA is TGTGCCAGCAGCTTGATAGCCAACTCCTACGAGCAGTACTTC. This sequence encodes CASSLIANSYEQYF.